This TCR gamma chain appears in the sequencing data of a study of Vδ1+ human thymocytes. Of note for this clone: What it binds is unknown.

Regarding the study as a whole: In the thymus, TRG and TRD repertoires looked highly polyclonal with Gaussian CDR3 lengths. TRG sequences recurred across donors, whereas TRD sequences stayed essentially private. Bulk data may be misread because of unexpected Vdelta2 sequences. Despite high sort purity, roughly 20% of thymic T cell receptor delta sequences were Vdelta2.

The CDR3 has 14 amino acids. CDR1 EGSTGY and CDR2 YDSYTSSV come from the germline V gene. Losses at the gene ends were 5 bases for V and 2 bases for J; bases not matched to a gene: 5. RNA was extracted from the cells and then reverse transcribed. Pooled V-gene forward primers with one constant-region reverse primer generated the CDR3 amplicons by multiplex PCR. TCRdb ran CATT on the multiplex PCR reads. This sample has about 11,000 gamma-chain clones; around 40% occur once, and the top ten carry 2%. Thymocytes were sorted as CD3+ TCRVdelta1+ TCRVdelta2- after alphabeta T cell depletion. This sequence was found in a boy less than two years old who had congenital heart surgery. This sequence joins TRGV4 and TRGJP2. The sample was Vdelta1+ gamma-delta thymocytes from the thymus. Documented subset: FACS-sorted CD3+ TCRalphabeta- TCRVdelta1+ TCRVdelta2- thymocytes. The CDR3 DNA sequence: TGTGCCACCTGGGCCCCAAGTAGTGATTGGATCAAGACGTTT. This translates into CATWAPSSDWIKTF.